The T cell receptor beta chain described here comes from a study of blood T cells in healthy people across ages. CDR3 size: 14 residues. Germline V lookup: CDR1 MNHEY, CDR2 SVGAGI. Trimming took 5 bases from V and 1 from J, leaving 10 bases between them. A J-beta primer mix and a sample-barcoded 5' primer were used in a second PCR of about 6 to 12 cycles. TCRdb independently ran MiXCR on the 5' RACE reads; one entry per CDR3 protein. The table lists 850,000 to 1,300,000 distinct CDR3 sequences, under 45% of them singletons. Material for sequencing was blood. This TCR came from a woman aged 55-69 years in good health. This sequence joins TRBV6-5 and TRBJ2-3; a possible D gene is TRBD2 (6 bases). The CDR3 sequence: CASSPGEGTDTQYF. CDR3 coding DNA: TGTGCCAGCAGTCCGGGAGAGGGCACAGATACGCAGTATTTT.